The TCR beta chain described here comes from a study of blood T cell repertoires in COVID-19. Across the whole study: Researchers got acute and convalescent COVID-19 samples from the United States, Italy and Spain. T cells, B-cell-depleted T cells, or PBMCs provided the cDNA or gDNA that served as material.

Original handling: Nucleated cell counts were estimated from reference gene primer amplification. Data came from immunoSEQ multiplex PCR; TCRdb stores just in-frame clones and leaves some out. From that table come the V and J calls and clone size; the DNA was used to work out D and trimming. The table shows about 360,000 clones, with roughly 86% occurring only once. Germline loops: CDR1 SGHVS, CDR2 FQNEAQ. This CDR3 spans 16 amino acids. The V and J ends lost 0 bases and 6 bases respectively, with 14 bases between them. The receptor comes from a human donor in a cohort sampled during active COVID-19. The chain is built from TRBV7-8 and TRBJ2-2; weak D call: TRBD2 (6 bases). Sequenced sample: peripheral blood. The CDR3 nucleotides are TGTGCCAGCAGCTTAGCACGATTATTAGCGGCCGGGGAGCTGTTTTTT. Its protein is CASSLARLLAAGELFF.